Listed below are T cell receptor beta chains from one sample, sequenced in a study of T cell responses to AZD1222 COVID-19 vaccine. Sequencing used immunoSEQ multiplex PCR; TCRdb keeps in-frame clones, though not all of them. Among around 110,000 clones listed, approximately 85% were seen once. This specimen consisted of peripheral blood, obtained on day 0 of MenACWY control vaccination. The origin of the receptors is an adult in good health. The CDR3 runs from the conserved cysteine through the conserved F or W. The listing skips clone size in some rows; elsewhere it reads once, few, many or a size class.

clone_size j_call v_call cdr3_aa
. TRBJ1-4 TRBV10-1 CASSVPDGPTNEKLFF
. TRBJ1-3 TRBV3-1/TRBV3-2 CASSHRTGGNTIYF
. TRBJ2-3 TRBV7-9 CASSLGPDTQYF
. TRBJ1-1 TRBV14 CASSQRGPFMNTEAFF
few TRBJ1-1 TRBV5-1 CASSLDRGYTEAFF
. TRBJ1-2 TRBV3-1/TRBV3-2 CASSRGGPRLDYGYTF
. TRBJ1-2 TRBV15 CATDVAGYGYTF
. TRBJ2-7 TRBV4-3 CASSQRLAGGPYEQYF
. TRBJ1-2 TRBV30 CAWSPGYYGYTF
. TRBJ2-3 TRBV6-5 CASSLSDRTDTQYF
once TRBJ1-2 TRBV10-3 CAISEATGDGYTF
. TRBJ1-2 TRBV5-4 CASSLERSNYGYTF
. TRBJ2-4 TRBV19 CASSIDPRGGARAKNIQYF
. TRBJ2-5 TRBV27 CASSVIQGTRETQYF
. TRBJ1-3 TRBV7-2 CASSLNRGLSSGNTIYF
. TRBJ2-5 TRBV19 CASSGSGGLYGTQYF
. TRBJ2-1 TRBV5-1 CASSPGQSYNEQFF
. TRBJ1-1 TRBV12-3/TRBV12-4 CASGSAMNTEAFF
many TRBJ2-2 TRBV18 CASSRDRTNTGELFF
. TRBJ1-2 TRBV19 CASSRNGQATYGYTF
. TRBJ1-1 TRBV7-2 CASSLEGGREAFF
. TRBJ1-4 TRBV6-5 CASRDLGGGDEKLFF
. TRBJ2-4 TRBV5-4 CASSPNRGGNIQYF
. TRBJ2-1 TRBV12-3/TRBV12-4 CASSPATQQFF
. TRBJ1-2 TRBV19 CASSPGQGVDGYTF
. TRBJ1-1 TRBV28 CASSLQTMNTEAFF
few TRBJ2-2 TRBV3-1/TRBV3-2 CASSQDSWATGELFF
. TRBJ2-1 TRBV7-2 CASSLTGNSYNEQFF
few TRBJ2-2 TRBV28 CASSFLDRAGELFF
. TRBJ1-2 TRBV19 CASSRQGNGYTF
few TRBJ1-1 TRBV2 CASVLAFF
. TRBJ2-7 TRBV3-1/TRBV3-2 CASSSGQGPYEQYF
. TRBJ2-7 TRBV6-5 CASRDRGRTYEQYF
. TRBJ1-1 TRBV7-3 CASSPLRAHNTEAFF
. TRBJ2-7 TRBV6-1 CASSEVRGALGDEQYF
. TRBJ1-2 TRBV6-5 CASTVDRGNYGYTF